The clone carrying this TCR beta chain turned up a few times. The antigen is not known. The sample belongs to a study of identical twins. Overall study findings and caveats: Alpha sequences out of frame and shared by twins had excess low generation probability.

Each CDR3 protein gets one entry after TCRdb re-called the 5' RACE reads with MiXCR. The table lists 500,000 or so distinct CDR3 sequences, approximately 15% of them singletons. Another study also made use of these data, one on yellow fever vaccine responses in identical twins.

The clonotype was recovered from a woman between 18 and 29 years old in good health. Sequenced: CD4+ T cells sorted from blood.

The CDR3 loop is CASSYRSGRKNEQYF. Written as DNA, the CDR3 is TGTGCCAGCAGTTACCGGAGCGGGAGGAAAAACGAGCAGTACTTC. This sequence joins TRBV6-2 or TRBV6-3 and TRBJ2-7, with TRBD2 matching 9 bases. CDR1 MNHEY and CDR2 SVGEGT come from the germline V gene. The trim removed 2 bases at V and 5 bases at J, leaving 7 bases unmatched. The CDR3 spans 15 residues.